This TCR beta chain was sequenced in a study of identical twins. Notes on the study in general: Because invariant MAIT and iNKT cells could be present, zero-insertion analyses could be partly confounded. Out-of-frame alpha sequences that twins shared showed excess low generation probability. The abundant beta clonotypes from cord blood had fewer insertions, and memory repertoires had none of this.

Addition of a universal primer site occurred through template switching, and cDNA carried unique molecular identifiers. TCRdb reprocessed the 5' RACE reads via MiXCR and lists one record per CDR3 protein. The top ten clones hold roughly 0.3% of a sample with some 1,600,000 distinct CDR3 sequences, more than 30% of them seen once. V was trimmed by 2 bases and J by 6 bases, leaving 40 bases between them. From germline, CDR1 is SNHLY and CDR2 FYNNEI. The CDR3 is 23 residues long. Remarks on this clonotype: Its target is not known.

The specimen was cord blood. The source is a newborn girl in good health. V usage is TRBV2 and J usage is TRBJ2-5; a weak D match, TRBD2 (9 bases). The CDR3 DNA sequence: TGTGCCAGCAGTGAACGCCTTCACTTCGGACAGGGAGGAATTAGCGGGGGATGCAAGACCCAGTACTTC. This encodes CASSERLHFGQGGISGGCKTQYF.